The 3 T cell receptor beta chains listed next were all sequenced from one sample in a study of cytomegalovirus exposure and HLA in healthy donors. The primer mix had 60 Vbeta and 13 Jbeta primers. Profiled with immunoSEQ multiplex PCR; TCRdb holds only in-frame clones, not every one. The sample holds about 140,000 clones, around 86% seen once. The sample consisted of PBMCs. These receptors were obtained from a female donor in good health and CMV-seronegative.

The chain is built from TRBV29-1 and TRBJ1-2; perhaps TRBD1 as D (5 bases). V lost 0 bases, J lost 3 bases, and 11 bases lay in between. The CDR3 has 14 residues. In germline, CDR1 is SQVTM, CDR2 ANQGSEA. DNA for the CDR3: TGCAGCGTTGAAGATCCCCGGGACTACTATGGCTACACCTTC. Amino acid sequence: CSVEDPRDYYGYTF.

This chain connects TRBV29-1 to TRBJ2-1, with 7 positions matching TRBD2. Germline CDR1 and CDR2: SQVTM and ANQGSEA. J was trimmed by 0 bases and V by 5 bases; bases with no gene match: 4. The CDR3 is made up of 14 amino acids. CDR3 loop: CSVPSGASYNEQFF. CDR3 bases: TGCAGCGTTCCGAGCGGGGCCTCCTACAATGAGCAGTTCTTC.

Concerning this clone: A read error may account for a junction end that differs from germline. This chain uses TRBV4-1 with TRBJ2-3; 12 bases match TRBD2. Germline CDR1 MGHRA, CDR2 YSYEKL. The CDR3 is 16 residues long. The CDR3 nucleotides read TGCGCCAGCAGCCAAGGACTAGCGGGAGCTTCAGATACGCAGTGTTTT. Amino acids: CASSQGLAGASDTQCF.